This T cell receptor (beta chain) stems from a study of human T cells and chemical hapten exposure. In the original workflow: Counting gave a median of around 96,000 TCRs per sample, with values ranging from about 23,224 to 700,000. TCRdb passed the RACE reads through MiXCR, listing each CDR3 protein once. Here the V and J calls rest on TCRdb's processing, not on the authors' analysis. Of around 190,000 distinct CDR3 sequences in the sample, around 24% were seen once. Findings and caveats of the study: PT1 expanded TCR numbers tracked positively with patch test score. With DPC sensitization, TCRs exceeding 1 in 1000 frequency showed no change.

The time point here: patch test 1, 2 weeks after DPC sensitization. Stated treatment: therapeutic diphenylcyclopropenone sensitization with weekly scalp DPC. As for this clonotype: Antigen unknown.

The sequence came from a woman aged 45-65 years with alopecia areata. Some clones in this sample may be carry-over from other donors' samples. Sequences were derived from whole blood, sampled in connection with sensitization to the hapten diphenylcyclopropenone (DPC).

CDR3 in DNA: TGCAGTGCTAGCAGTGACTCCTTCTACTCCTACGAGCAGTACTTC. This codes for CSASSDSFYSYEQYF. The chain joins TRBV20-1 to TRBJ2-7; D unresolved. The germline gives CDR1 DFQATT, CDR2 SNEGSKA (reference sequence). Trimming removed 3 bases from V and 0 bases from J, with 15 bases in between. The CDR3 has 15 amino acids.